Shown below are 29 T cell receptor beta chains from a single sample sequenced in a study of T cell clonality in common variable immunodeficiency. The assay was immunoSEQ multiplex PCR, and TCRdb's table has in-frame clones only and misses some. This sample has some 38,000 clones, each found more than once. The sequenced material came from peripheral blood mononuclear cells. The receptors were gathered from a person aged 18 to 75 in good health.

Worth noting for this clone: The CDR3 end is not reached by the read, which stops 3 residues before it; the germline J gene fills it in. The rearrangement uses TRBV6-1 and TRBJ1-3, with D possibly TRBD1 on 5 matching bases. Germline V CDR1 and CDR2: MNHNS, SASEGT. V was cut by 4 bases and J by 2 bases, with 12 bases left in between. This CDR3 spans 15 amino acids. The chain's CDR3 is CASSVPGKAGNTIYF. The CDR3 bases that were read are TGTGCCAGCAGTGTCCCAGGGAAGGCTGGAAACACC.

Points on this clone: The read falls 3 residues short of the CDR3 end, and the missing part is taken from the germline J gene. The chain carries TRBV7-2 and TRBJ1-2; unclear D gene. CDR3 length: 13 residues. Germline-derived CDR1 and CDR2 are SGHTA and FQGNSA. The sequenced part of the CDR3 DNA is TGTGCCAGCAGCTCAAACCGACTGGCCGAC. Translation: CASSSNRLAD. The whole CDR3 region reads CASSSNRLADYTF.

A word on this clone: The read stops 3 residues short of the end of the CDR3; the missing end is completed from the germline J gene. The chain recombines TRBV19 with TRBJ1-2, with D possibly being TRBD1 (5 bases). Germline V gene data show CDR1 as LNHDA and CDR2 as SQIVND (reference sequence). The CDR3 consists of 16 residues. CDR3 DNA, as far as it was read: TGTGCCAGTAGTACTGGGGACTGGAGCTCCTACAATGAC. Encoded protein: CASSTGDWSSYND. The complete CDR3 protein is CASSTGDWSSYNDYTF. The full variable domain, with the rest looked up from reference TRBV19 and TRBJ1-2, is DGGITQSPKYLFRKEGQNVTLSCEQNLNHDAMYWYRQDPGQGLRLIYYSQIVNDFQKGDIAEGYSVSREKKESFPLTVTSAQKNPTAFYLCASSTGDWSSYNDYTFGSGTRLTVV.

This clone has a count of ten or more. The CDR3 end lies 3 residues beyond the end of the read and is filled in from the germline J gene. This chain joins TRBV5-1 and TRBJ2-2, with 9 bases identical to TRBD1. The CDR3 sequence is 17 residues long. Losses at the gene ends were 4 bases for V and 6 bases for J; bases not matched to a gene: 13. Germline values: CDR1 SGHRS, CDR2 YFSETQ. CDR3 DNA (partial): TGCGCCAGCAGCCCCCGACAGGGGGGTTGGGGTCCCGGGGAG. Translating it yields CASSPRQGGWGPGE. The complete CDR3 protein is CASSPRQGGWGPGELFF.

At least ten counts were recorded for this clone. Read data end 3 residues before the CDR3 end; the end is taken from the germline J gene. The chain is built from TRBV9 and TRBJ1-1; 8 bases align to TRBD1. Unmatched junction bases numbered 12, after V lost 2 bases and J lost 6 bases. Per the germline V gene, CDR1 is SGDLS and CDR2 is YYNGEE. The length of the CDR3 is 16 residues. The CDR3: CASSVVPGQGFPEAFF. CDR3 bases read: TGTGCCAGCAGCGTCGTACCCGGACAGGGTTTTCCTGAA.

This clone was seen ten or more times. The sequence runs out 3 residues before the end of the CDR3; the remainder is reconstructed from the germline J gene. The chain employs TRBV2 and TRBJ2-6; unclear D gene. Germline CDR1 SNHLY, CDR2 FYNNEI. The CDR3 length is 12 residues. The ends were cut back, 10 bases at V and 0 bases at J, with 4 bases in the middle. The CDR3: CAKLSGANVLTF. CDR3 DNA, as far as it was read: TGTGCCAAACTCTCTGGGGCCAACGTC.

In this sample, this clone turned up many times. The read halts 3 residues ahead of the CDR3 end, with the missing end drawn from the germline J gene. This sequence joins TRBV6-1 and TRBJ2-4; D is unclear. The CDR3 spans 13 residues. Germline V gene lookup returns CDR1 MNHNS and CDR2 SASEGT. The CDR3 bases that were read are TGTGCCAGCAGTGATTCAGGAAAAACATTT. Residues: CASSDSGKTF. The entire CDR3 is CASSDSGKTFQYF.

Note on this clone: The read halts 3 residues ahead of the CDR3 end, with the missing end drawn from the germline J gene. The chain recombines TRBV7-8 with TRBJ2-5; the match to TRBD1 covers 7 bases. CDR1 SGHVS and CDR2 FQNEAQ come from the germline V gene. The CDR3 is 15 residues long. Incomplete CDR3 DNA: TGTGCCAGCAGCTTAAGAAGGGGGCGAGTAGATACC. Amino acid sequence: CASSLRRGRVDT. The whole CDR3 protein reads CASSLRRGRVDTQYF.

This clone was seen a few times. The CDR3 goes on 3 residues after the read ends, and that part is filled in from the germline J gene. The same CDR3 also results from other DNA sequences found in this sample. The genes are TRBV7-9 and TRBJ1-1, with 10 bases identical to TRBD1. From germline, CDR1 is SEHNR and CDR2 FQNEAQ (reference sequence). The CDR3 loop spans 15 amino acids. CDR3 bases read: TGTGCCAGCAGCTTAGGAGGGACAGGGGAGGAGACC. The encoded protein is CASSLGGTGEET. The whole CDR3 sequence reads CASSLGGTGEETAFF. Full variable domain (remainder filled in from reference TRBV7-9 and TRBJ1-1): DTGVSQNPRHKITKRGQNVTFRCDPISEHNRLYWYRQTLGQGPEFLTYFQNEAQLEKSRLLSDRFSAERPKGSFSTLEIQRTEQGDSAMYLCASSLGGTGEETAFFGQGTRLTVV.

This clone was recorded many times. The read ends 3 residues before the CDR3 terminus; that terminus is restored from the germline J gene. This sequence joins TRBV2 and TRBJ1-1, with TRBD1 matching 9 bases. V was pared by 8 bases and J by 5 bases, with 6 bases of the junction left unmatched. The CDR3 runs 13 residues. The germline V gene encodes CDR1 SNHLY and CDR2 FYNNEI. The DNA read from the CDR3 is TGTGCCAGCTGGGACAGGGTAGGGACTGAA. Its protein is CASWDRVGTE. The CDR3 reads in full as CASWDRVGTEAFF.

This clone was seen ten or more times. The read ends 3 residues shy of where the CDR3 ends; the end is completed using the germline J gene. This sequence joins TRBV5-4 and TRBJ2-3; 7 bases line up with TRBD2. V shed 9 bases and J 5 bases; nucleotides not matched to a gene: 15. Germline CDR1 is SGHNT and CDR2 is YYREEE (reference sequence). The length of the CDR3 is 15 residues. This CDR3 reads CATQLGGSRRDTQYF. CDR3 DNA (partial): TGTGCCACCCAGTTAGGCGGGAGTAGAAGAGATACG.

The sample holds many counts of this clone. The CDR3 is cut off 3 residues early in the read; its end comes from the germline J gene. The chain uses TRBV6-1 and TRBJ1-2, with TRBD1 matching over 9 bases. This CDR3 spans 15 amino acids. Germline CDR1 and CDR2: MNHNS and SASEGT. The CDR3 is CASSEVLGTGFDYTF. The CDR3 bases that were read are TGTGCCAGCAGTGAAGTTCTAGGGACAGGGTTTGAC.

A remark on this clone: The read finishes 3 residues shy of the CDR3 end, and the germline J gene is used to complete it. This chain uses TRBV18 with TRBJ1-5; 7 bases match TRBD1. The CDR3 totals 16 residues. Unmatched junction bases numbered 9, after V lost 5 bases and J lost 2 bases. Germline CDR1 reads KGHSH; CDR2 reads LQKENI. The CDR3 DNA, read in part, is TGTGCCAGCTCAATTGTAGGGGGCGCGGGCAATCAGCCC. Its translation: CASSIVGGAGNQP. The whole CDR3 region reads CASSIVGGAGNQPQHF.

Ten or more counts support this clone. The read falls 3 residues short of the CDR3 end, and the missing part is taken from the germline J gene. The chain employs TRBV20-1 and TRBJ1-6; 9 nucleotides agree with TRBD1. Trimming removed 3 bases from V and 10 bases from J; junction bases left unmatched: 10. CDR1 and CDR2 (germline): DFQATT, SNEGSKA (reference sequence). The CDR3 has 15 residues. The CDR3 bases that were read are TGCAGTGCTAGCGATATCGGGACAGGGATCTCACCC. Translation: CSASDIGTGISP. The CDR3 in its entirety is CSASDIGTGISPLHF.

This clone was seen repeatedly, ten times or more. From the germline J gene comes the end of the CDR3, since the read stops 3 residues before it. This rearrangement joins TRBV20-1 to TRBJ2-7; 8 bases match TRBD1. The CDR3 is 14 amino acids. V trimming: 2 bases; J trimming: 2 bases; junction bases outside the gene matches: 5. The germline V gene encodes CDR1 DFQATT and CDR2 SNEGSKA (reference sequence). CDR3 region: CSARQQGEPYEQYF. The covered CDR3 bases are TGCAGTGCTAGACAACAGGGGGAGCCCTACGAG.

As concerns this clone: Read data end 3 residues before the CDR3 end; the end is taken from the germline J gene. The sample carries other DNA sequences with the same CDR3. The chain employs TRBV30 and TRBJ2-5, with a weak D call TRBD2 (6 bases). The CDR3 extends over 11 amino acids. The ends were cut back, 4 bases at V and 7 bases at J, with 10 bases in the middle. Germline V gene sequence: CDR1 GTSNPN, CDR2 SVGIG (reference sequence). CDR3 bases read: TGTGCCTGGACCCTGGGGGGGACC. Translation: CAWTLGGT. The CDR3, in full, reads CAWTLGGTQYF.

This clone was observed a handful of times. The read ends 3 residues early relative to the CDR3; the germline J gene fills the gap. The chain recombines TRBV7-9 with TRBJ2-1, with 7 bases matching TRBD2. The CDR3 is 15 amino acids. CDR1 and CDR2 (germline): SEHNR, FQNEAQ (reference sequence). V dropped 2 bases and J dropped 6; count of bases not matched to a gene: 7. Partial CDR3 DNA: TGTGCCAGCAGCTTAATACCGCGGGAGAGCAATGAG. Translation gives CASSLIPRESNE. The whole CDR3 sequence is CASSLIPRESNEQFF.

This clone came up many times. CDR3 DNA (partial): TGTGCCTGGAGGGCGAGAGGGGAATCCCTCTATGGC. Residues: CAWRARGESLYG. In full, the CDR3 is CAWRARGESLYGYTF. The chain has TRBV30 and TRBJ1-2, with D possibly being TRBD1 (5 bases). Read coverage stops 3 residues before the CDR3 terminus; the germline J gene supplies the remainder. V was cut by 3 bases and J by 4 bases, with 18 bases left in between. The CDR3 is 15 amino acids. CDR1 and CDR2 from the germline V gene are GTSNPN and SVGIG (reference sequence).

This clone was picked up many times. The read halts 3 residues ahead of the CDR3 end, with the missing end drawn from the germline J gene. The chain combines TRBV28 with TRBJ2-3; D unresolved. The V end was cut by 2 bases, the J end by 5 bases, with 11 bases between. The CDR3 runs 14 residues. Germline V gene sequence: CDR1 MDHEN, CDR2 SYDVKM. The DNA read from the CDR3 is TGTGCCAGCAGTTTAGCCGGGTTGTTAGATACG. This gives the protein CASSLAGLLDT. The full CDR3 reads CASSLAGLLDTQYF.

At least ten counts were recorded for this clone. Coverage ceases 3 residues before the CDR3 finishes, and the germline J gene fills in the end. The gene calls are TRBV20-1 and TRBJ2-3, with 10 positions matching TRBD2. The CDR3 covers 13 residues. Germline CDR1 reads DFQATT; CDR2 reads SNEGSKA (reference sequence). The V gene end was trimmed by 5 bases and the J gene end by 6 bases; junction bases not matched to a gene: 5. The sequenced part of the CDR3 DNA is TGCAGTGCTGAGGGTAGCGGGGGGGATACG. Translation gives CSAEGSGGDT. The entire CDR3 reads CSAEGSGGDTQYF.

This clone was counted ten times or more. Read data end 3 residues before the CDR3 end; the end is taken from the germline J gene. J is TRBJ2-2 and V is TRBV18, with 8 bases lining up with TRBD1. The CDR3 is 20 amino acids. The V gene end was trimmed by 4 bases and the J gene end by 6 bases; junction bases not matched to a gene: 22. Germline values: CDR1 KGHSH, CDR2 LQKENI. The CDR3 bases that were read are TGTGCCAGCTCACTACGGTCGTTGGGTCCTCGCCTACAGGGGGCCGGGGAG. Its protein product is CASSLRSLGPRLQGAGE. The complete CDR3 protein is CASSLRSLGPRLQGAGELFF.

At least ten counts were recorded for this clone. CDR3 DNA (partial): TGCGCCAGCAGCTTGGACGAGGCAGGGGGACACTATGGC. This sequence encodes CASSLDEAGGHYG. The entire CDR3 reads CASSLDEAGGHYGYTF. This sequence joins TRBV5-1 and TRBJ1-2; 7 bases agree with TRBD1. The CDR3 end lies 3 residues beyond the end of the read and is filled in from the germline J gene. Germline CDR1 and CDR2: SGHRS and YFSETQ. This CDR3 contains 16 residues. The V and J ends lost 0 bases and 3 bases, in that order; junction bases with no gene match: 8. Complete variable domain (other parts from reference TRBV5-1 and TRBJ1-2): KAGVTQTPRYLIKTRGQQVTLSCSPISGHRSVSWYQQTPGQGLQFLFEYFSETQRNKGNFPGRFSGRQFSNSRSEMNVSTLELGDSALYLCASSLDEAGGHYGYTFGSGTRLTVV.

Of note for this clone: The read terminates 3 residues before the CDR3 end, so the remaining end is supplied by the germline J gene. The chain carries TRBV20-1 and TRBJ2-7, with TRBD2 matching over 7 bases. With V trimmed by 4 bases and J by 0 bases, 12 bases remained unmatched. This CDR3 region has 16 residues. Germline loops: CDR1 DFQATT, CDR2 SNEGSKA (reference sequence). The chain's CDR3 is CSATLLTSFSSYEQYF. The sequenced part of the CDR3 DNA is TGCAGTGCTACCCTATTGACTAGCTTCAGCTCCTACGAG.

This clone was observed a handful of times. The part of the CDR3 DNA that was read is TGCGCCAGCAGCACGACTAGCGGGAGTCCCAATGAG. It translates to CASSTTSGSPNE. The entire CDR3 sequence reads CASSTTSGSPNEQFF. This chain uses TRBV5-1 with TRBJ2-1, with 12 bases matching TRBD2. The read falls 3 residues short of the CDR3 end, and the missing part is taken from the germline J gene. Germline CDR1 is SGHRS and CDR2 is YFSETQ. This CDR3 has 15 amino acids. Trimming cost V 4 bases and J 6 bases; bases outside gene matches: 5.

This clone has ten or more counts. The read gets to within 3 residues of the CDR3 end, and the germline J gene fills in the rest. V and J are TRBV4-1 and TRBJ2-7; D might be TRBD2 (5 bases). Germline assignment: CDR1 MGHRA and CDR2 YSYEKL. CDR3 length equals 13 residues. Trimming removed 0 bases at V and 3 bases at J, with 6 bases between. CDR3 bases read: TGCGCCAGCAGCCAAGATCGGGGCTACGAG. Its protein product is CASSQDRGYE. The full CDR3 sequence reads CASSQDRGYEQYF.

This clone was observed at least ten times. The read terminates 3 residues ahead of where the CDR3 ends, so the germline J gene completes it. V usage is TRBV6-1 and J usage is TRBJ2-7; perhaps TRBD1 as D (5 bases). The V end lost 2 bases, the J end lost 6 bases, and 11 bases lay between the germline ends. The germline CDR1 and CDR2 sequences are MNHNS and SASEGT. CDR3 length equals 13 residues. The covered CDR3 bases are TGTGCCAGCAGTGAAACAGGCTTTGGCGAG. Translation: CASSETGFGE. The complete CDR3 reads CASSETGFGEQYF.

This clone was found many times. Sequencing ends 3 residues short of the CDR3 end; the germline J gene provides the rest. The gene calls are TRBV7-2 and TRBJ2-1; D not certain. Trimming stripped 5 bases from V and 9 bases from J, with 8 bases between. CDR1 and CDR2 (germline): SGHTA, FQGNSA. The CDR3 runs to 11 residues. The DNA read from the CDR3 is TGTGCCAGCAGCCACGCGCCTGAG. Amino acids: CASSHAPE. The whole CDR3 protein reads CASSHAPEQFF.

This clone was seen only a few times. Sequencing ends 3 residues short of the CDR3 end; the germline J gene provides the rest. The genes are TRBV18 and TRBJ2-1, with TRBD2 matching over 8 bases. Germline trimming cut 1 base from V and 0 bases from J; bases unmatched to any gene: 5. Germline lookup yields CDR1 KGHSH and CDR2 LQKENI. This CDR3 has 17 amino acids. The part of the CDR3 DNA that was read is TGTGCCAGCTCACCACAAGCGGGGGCCAGCTCCTACAATGAG. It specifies CASSPQAGASSYNE. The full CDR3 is CASSPQAGASSYNEQFF.

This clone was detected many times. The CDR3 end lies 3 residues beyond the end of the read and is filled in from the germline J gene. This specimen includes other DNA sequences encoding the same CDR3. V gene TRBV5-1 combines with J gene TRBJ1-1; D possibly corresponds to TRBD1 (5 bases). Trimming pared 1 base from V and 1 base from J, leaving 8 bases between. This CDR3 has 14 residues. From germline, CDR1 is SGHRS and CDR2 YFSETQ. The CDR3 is CASSLTGGNTEAFF. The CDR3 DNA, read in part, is TGCGCCAGCAGCTTGACAGGAGGGAACACTGAA.